These 5 T cell receptor beta chains share one sample of origin, sequenced in a study of blood T cell repertoires in COVID-19. Using immunoSEQ multiplex PCR, the repertoire was profiled, and TCRdb retains in-frame clones only, with some absent. This sample has about 320,000 clones, with 90% to 95% found just once. Sample: PBMCs or T cells enriched from blood (not recorded which). The receptors originated from a woman in her twenties or thirties who had been exposed to COVID-19.

This clone occurred once. The chain is built from TRBV5-1 and TRBJ1-2; TRBD1 agrees at 8 bases. V was clipped by 4 bases and J by 8 bases; unmatched bases: 4. Germline values: CDR1 SGHRS, CDR2 YFSETQ. The CDR3 extends over 12 amino acids. DNA for the CDR3: TGCGCCAGCAGCCCCACAGGGGGAGGCTACACCTTC. Translated: CASSPTGGGYTF.

The chain couples TRBV5-1 to TRBJ2-7; D is perhaps TRBD1 (5 bases). V was cut by 0 bases and J by 3 bases, with 16 bases left in between. This CDR3 spans 16 amino acids. Germline CDR1 is SGHRS and CDR2 is YFSETQ. This CDR3 reads CASSLVSGQVGYEQYF. DNA of the CDR3: TGCGCCAGCAGCTTGGTCTCAGGGCAGGTGGGCTACGAGCAGTACTTC.

The chain joins TRBV14 to TRBJ2-3; D is possibly TRBD1 (5 bases). The germline V gene has CDR1 SGHDN and CDR2 FVKESK. The CDR3 contains 16 residues. The ends were cut back, 0 bases at V and 3 bases at J, with 13 bases in the middle. The CDR3 region has the DNA TGTGCCAGCAGCCAAGATTACACAGGCAGTACAGATACGCAGTATTTT. This codes for CASSQDYTGSTDTQYF.

The chain links TRBV13 to TRBJ1-2; 9 positions match TRBD1. CDR3 size: 15 residues. The germline gives CDR1 PRHDT, CDR2 FYEKMQ (reference sequence). The V gene end was trimmed by 3 bases and the J gene end by 3 bases; junction bases not matched to a gene: 5. The CDR3 DNA reads TGTGCCAGCAGCTTTCGGACAGGGGCAGACTATGGCTACACCTTC. Translation: CASSFRTGADYGYTF.

The rearrangement joins TRBV7-9 to TRBJ1-1; D is undetermined. This CDR3 spans 13 amino acids. Trimming shortened V by 1 base and J by 5 bases, and 8 bases separated the two germline ends. Germline lookup yields CDR1 SEHNR and CDR2 FQNEAQ (reference sequence). CDR3: CASSLDVSTEAFF. The DNA for the CDR3 is TGTGCCAGCAGCTTAGACGTGAGTACTGAAGCTTTCTTT.